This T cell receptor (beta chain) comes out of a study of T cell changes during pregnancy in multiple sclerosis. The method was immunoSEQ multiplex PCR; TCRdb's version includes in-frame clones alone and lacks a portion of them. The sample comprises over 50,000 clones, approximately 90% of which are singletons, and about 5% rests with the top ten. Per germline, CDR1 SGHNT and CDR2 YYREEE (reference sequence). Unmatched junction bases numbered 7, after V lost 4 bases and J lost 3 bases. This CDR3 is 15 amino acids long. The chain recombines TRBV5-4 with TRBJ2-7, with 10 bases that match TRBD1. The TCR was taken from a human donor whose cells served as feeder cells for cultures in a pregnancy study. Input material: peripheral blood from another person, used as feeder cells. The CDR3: CASSLTGGWGYEQYF. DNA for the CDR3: TGTGCCAGCAGCCTGACAGGGGGCTGGGGCTACGAGCAGTACTTC. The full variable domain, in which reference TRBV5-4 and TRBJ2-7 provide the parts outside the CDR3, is ETGVTQSPTHLIKTRGQQVTLRCSSQSGHNTVSWYQQALGQGPQFIFQYYREEENGRGNFPPRFSGLQFPNYSSELNVNALELDDSALYLCASSLTGGWGYEQYFGPGTRLTVT.